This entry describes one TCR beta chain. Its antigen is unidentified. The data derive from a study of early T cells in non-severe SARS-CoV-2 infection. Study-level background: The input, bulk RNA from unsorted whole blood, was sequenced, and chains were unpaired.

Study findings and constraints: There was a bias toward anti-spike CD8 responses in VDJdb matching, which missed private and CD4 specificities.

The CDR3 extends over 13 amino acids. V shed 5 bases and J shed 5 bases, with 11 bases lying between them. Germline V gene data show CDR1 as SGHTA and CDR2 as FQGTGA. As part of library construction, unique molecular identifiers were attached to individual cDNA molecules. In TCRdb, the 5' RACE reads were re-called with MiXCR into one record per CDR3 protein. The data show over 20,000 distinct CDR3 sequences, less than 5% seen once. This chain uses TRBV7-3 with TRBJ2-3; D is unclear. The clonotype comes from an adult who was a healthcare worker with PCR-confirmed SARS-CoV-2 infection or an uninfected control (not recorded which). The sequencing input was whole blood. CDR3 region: CASSHYELDTQYF. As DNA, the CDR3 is TGTGCCAGCAGCCATTACGAGTTAGATACGCAGTATTTT.